This is a list of T cell receptor beta chains from one sample in a study of OX40 agonist ivuxolimab in advanced cancers. Repertoires were generated with immunoSEQ multiplex PCR, while TCRdb's copy carries only in-frame clones and drops some. This sample has 60,000 to 65,000 clones; 84% occur once, and the top ten carry about 2.2%. Here the sequenced sample was CD4+ or CD8+ T cells sorted from blood, taken in a trial of the OX40 agonist ivuxolimab. These TCRs come from an adult with an advanced solid tumor such as melanoma, head and neck, liver or kidney cancer. The CDR3 runs from the conserved cysteine through the conserved F or W. A D gene is named only where the DNA matches it firmly. Some rows have no size entry. The others give once, few or many, or a class for an expanded clone.

>TRBV6-5|-|TRBJ2-7|-
TGTGCCAGCGGTTCGCTTGAGGCGTCCTACGAGCAGTACTTC
CASGSLEASYEQYF
>TRBV14|once|TRBJ2-1|-
TGTGCCAGCAGCCAATTGTCTCTGAATGAGCAGTTCTTC
CASSQLSLNEQFF
>TRBV2|-|TRBJ2-1|-
TGTGCCAGCAGTCCTTTTAGCGGCTACAATGAGCAGTTCTTC
CASSPFSGYNEQFF
>TRBV23-1|-|TRBJ2-4|TRBD1
TGCGCCAGCAGTCAACCCCCCAGGGGGCCCAAAAACATTCAGTACTTC
CASSQPPRGPKNIQYF
>TRBV9|few|TRBJ2-7|-
TGTGCCAGCAGCGTAGGGGCCCATAGTGTTTCATACGAGCAGTACTTC
CASSVGAHSVSYEQYF
>TRBV10-1|-|TRBJ1-1|-
TGCGCCAGCAGTGAGTCCGGGTCGAACACTGAAGCTTTCTTT
CASSESGSNTEAFF
>TRBV2|-|TRBJ2-7|TRBD2
TGTGCCAGCAGGCTTAACCCGGGACTAGCGGGAGCCTACGAGCAGTACTTC
CASRLNPGLAGAYEQYF
>TRBV21-1|-|TRBJ1-5|-
TGTGCCAGCAGCAAAATTGAAGCGGACACTAGCAATCAGCCCCAGCATTTT
CASSKIEADTSNQPQHF
>TRBV15|-|TRBJ2-7|TRBD2
TGTGCCACCAGCAGAGTGGCTAGCGGGAGTGAGGAGCAGTACTTC
CATSRVASGSEEQYF
>TRBV4-1|-|TRBJ1-4|TRBD1
TGCGCCAGCAGCCAATTACGCCTACAGGGGTACTATGAAAAACTGTTTTTT
CASSQLRLQGYYEKLFF
>TRBV5-1|few|TRBJ1-1|-
TGCGCCAGCAGCTCCGGCAGCACTGAAGCTTTCTTT
CASSSGSTEAFF
>TRBV6-6|-|TRBJ2-5|-
TGTGCCAGCAGTTACGGAGAGACCCAGTACTTC
CASSYGETQYF
>TRBV6-1|-|TRBJ1-5|-
TGTGCCAGCAGTGAAGAGGCAGGGTTTATGCAGAATCAGCCCCAGCATTTT
CASSEEAGFMQNQPQHF
>TRBV11-1|-|TRBJ1-2|TRBD1
TGTGCCAGCAGCCCCGGGACAGAGTATGGCTACACCTTC
CASSPGTEYGYTF
>TRBV5-4|-|TRBJ2-3|TRBD2
TGTGCCAGCAGCATGTTAGCGGGGGGCACAGATACGCAGTATTTT
CASSMLAGGTDTQYF
>TRBV6-1|once|TRBJ1-1|-
TGTGCCAGCAGTGAAGCAAGATTTATGGGACGCGGTGCTTTCTTT
CASSEARFMGRGAFF